This TCR beta chain was documented in a study of regulatory T cells in long-lasting Graves disease. Germline CDR1 is SQVTM and CDR2 is ANQGSEA. The CDR3 is 14 residues long. With 6 bases removed from V and 4 bases from J, the gap between germline ends came to 15 bases. In building TCR beta libraries, iRepertoire HTBI primers were used together with Arm-PCR of CDR3 regions. TCRdb reanalysed the multiplex PCR reads using MiXCR and keeps one entry per CDR3 protein. The sample shows about 660,000 distinct CDR3 sequences, 25% to 35% of them seen only once. Described time point: persistent/refractory GD, antithyroid drugs over 5 years with positive TRAb. With RNA extracted from PBMCs as input, the TCR library was made. Those enrolled as patients came out of an endocrinology department in Xi'an, China. Study results and caveats: Persistent cases of Graves' showed reduced TCR diversity relative to newly diagnosed patients. Favored usage of TRBV28, TRBJ1-2 and TRBJ2-5 was recorded in persistent disease.

About this clonotype: The antigen is not known.

Here the sequenced sample was peripheral blood mononuclear cells (PBMCs), taken when the disease was refractory, from a patient treated with antithyroid drugs. This sequence joins TRBV29-1 and TRBJ1-4; D may be TRBD1 (5 bases). This sequence originates from a female donor with Graves disease. CDR3 residues: CSVYGTQDNEKLFF. For the CDR3, the DNA is TGCAGCGTCTATGGGACTCAAGATAATGAAAAACTGTTTTTT. Using reference TRBV29-1 and TRBJ1-4 for the parts outside the CDR3, the full variable domain is SAVISQKPSRDICQRGTSLTIQCQVDSQVTMMFWYRQQPGQSLTLIATANQGSEATYESGFVIDKFPISRPNLTFSTLTVSNMSPEDSSIYLCSVYGTQDNEKLFFGSGTQLSVL.